This T cell receptor beta chain is drawn from a study of human T cells and chemical hapten exposure. CDR3 length equals 14 residues. Trimming stripped 4 bases from V and 3 bases from J, with 11 bases between. Germline V gene data show CDR1 as SGHAT and CDR2 as FQNNGV. Within the library, unique molecular identifiers were attached to each individual cDNA molecule. TCRdb reprocessed the RACE reads with MiXCR, giving one entry per CDR3 protein. The data contain roughly 380,000 distinct CDR3 sequences, around 6% of them seen just once; the ten biggest clones take up more than 5.5%. At least ten counts were recorded for this clonotype. Regarding time point: patch test 2, 6 weeks after DPC sensitization. The treatment here: therapeutic diphenylcyclopropenone sensitization with weekly scalp DPC.

The input for sequencing was whole blood, taken in connection with sensitization to the hapten diphenylcyclopropenone (DPC). The receptor was derived from a woman in her late teens or twenties with alopecia areata. Some clones in this sample may be carry-over from other donors' samples. The rearrangement joins TRBV11-2 to TRBJ2-3; weak D call: TRBD2 (6 bases). The CDR3 reads CASSYRLGTDTQYF. The CDR3 region has the DNA TGTGCCAGCAGCTATAGACTAGGAACAGATACGCAGTATTTT.